The clone carrying this T cell receptor (beta chain) turned up a few times. As yet, its antigen is unknown. Unique molecular identifiers were present on the cDNA, and a universal primer site came from template switching. TCRdb itself ran the 5' RACE reads through MiXCR, one entry per CDR3 protein. The table records 1,800,000 or so distinct CDR3 sequences, less than 35% of them present only once. The germline V gene encodes CDR1 DFQATT and CDR2 SNEGSKA (reference sequence). The V end lost 2 bases, the J end lost 4 bases, and 11 bases lay between the germline ends. There are 14 residues in the CDR3. These data belong to a study of identical twins. Overall study results and limits: Part of the zero-insertion signal could reflect confounding by invariant MAIT and iNKT cells. The study found weaker excess twin sharing in beta out-of-frame sequences. Insertions were reduced in abundant cord blood beta clonotypes but not in memory repertoires.

This clonotype was obtained from a newborn girl in good health. V and J are TRBV20-1 and TRBJ1-4; no reliable D call. The sequenced sample was cord blood. Here the CDR3 DNA reads TGCAGTGCTAGACCACGGATTTTTAATGAAAAACTGTTTTTT. Translating it yields CSARPRIFNEKLFF.